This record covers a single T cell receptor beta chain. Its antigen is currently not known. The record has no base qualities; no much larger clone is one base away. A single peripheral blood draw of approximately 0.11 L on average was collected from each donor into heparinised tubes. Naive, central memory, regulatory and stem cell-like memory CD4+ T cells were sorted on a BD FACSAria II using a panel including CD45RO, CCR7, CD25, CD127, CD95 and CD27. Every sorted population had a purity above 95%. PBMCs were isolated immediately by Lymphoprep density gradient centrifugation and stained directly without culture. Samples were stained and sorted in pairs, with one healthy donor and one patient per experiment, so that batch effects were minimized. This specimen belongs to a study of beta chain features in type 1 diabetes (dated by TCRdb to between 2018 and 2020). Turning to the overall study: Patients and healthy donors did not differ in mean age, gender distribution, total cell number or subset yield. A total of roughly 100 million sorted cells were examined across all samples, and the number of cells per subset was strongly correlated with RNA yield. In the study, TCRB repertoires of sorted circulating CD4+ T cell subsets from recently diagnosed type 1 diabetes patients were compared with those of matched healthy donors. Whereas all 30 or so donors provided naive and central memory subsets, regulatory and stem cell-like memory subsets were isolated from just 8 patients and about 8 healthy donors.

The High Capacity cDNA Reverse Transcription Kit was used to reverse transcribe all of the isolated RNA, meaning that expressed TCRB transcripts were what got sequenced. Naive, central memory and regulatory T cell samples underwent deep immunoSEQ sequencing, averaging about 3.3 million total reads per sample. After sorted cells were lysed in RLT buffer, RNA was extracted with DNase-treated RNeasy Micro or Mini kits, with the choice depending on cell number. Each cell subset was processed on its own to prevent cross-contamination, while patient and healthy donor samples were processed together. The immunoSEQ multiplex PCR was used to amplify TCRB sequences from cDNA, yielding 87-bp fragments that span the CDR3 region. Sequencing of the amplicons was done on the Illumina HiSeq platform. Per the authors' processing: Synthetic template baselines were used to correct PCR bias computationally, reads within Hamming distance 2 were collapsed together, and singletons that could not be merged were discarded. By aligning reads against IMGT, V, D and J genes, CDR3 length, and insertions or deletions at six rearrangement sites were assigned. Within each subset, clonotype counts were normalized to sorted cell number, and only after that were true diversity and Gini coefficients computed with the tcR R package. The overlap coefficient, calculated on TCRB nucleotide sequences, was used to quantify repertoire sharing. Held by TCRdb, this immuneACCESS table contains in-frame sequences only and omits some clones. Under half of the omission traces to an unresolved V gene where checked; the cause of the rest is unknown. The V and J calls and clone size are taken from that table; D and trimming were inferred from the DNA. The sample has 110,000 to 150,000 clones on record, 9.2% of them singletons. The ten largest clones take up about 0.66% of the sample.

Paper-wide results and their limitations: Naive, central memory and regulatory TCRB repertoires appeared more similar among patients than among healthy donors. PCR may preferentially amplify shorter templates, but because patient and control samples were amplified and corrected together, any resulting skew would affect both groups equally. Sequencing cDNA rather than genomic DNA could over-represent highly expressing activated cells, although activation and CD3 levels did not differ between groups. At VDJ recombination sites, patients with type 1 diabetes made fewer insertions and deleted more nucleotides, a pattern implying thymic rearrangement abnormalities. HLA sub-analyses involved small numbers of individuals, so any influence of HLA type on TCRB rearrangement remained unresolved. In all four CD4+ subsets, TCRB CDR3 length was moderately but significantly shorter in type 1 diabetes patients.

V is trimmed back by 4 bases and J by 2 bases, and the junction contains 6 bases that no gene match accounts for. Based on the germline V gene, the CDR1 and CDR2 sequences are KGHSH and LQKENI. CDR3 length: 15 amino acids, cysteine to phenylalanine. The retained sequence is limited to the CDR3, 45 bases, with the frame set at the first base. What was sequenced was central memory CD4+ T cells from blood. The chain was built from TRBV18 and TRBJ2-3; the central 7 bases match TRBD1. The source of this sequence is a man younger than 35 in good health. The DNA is TGTGCCAGCTCACTCCGGGACAGAGCCACAGATACGCAGTATTTT. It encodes CASSLRDRATDTQYF.